The clone carrying this T cell receptor beta chain was seen just once. Its target is not known. The data belong to a study of beta chain features in type 1 diabetes. Study-wide background: When patients were set against healthy donors, age, gender and cell yields were similar.

The study, taken as a whole, reports: The cDNA sequencing approach could over-represent high-TCR-expressing cells. For patients, the naive, central memory and Treg TCRB repertoires appeared more alike than for healthy donors. Among patients with Type 1 diabetes, TCRB CDR3s were moderately but significantly shorter in every one of the four CD4+ subsets.

Since all of the isolated RNA was reverse transcribed, expressed TCRB transcripts were what got sequenced. The table came from immunoSEQ multiplex PCR; TCRdb's copy has only in-frame clones and leaves some out. Found here are around 160,000 clones, roughly 59% of them singletons; the top ten hold 0.08% to 0.1%. The CDR3 loop spans 12 amino acids. Germline values: CDR1 SGHTA, CDR2 FQGNSA. V lost 7 bases and J 9 bases, leaving 13 bases between the germline ends. The collection from each donor was one heparinised blood draw averaging roughly 100 mL. The sequence was obtained from a man aged 30 to 39 with type 1 diabetes. Specimen: naive CD4+ T cells from blood. The chain has TRBV7-2 and TRBJ2-1, with unresolved D. CDR3 sequence (DNA): TGTGCCAGCACCCACAAAGCTAGTGAGCAGTTCTTC. Translation: CASTHKASEQFF. The full variable domain, its missing parts supplied by reference TRBV7-2 and TRBJ2-1, is GAGVSQSPSNKVTEKGKDVELRCDPISGHTALYWYRQSLGQGLEFLIYFQGNSAPDKSGLPSDRFSAERTGGSVSTLTIQRTQQEDSAVYLCASTHKASEQFFGPGTRLTVL.